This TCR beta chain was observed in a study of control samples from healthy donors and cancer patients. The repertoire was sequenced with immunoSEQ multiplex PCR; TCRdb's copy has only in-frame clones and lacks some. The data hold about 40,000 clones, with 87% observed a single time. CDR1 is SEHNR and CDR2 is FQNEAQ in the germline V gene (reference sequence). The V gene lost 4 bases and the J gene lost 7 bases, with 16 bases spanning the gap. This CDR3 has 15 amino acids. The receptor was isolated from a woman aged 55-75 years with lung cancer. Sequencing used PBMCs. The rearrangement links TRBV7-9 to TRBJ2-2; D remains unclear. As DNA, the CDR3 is TGTGCCAGCAGCTACATCCCTAGGGCGGACGGGGAGCTGTTTTTT. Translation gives CASSYIPRADGELFF.